This T cell receptor (beta chain) was profiled in a study of Ad26.COV2.S vaccination and SARS-CoV-2 variants (dated by TCRdb to about 2021). With regard to the full study: Donors in the vaccine arm were drawn from COV1001, a multicentre, randomized, double-blind, placebo-controlled phase I-IIa trial testing Ad26.COV2.S in healthy adults. Dosing of Ad26.COV2.S was intramuscular, at either 5x10^10 or 1x10^11 viral particles, delivered as one shot or as two shots spaced 56 days apart. TCRbeta repertoire sequencing was used to assess the specificity and breadth of SARS-CoV-2-reactive T cell receptors after Ad26.COV2.S vaccination. The TCR-sequenced set comprised approximately 32 samples: around 20 Ad26.COV2.S vaccine recipients, 5 placebo recipients and 8 SARS-CoV-2 convalescent individuals. Participants in the trial were split at random into five groups of five each, receiving low-dose or high-dose Ad26.COV2.S once or twice, or else placebo on both occasions. Blinding of investigators to trial group allocation was maintained during experiments and outcome assessment.

This clone was observed a handful of times. The antigen it binds to is not known. No quality values exist for individual bases; no much larger clone is one base distant. The sample contains more than one DNA sequence encoding this CDR3. TCRbeta CDR3 regions were sequenced with the immunoSEQ Assay. After extraction, genomic DNA underwent amplification by bias-controlled multiplex PCR, followed by high-throughput sequencing. The paper's processing steps were these. To quantify the absolute abundance of each unique TCRbeta CDR3 region, sequences were collapsed and filtered. T cell fraction was estimated by normalizing TCRbeta template counts to usable DNA, which was measured by amplifying reference genes present in all nucleated cells. Repertoire TCRs were annotated as SARS-CoV-2-specific by exact matching of V gene, CDR3 amino acid sequence and J gene to a known reactive TCR set. The reference SARS-CoV-2 TCR set was obtained from MIRA and was filtered for enrichment in COVID-19-positive ImmuneCODE repertoires, whereby public or cross-reactive TCRs were removed. Using the MIRA antigens, annotated TCRs were further analysed by specific ORF or by position within an ORF. Breadth was defined as annotated unique rearrangements over total unique productive rearrangements; depth was the summed frequency of those rearrangements. Two-sided Wilcoxon rank-sum tests were used to compare TCR breadth between groups. TCRdb took over this immuneACCESS table, retaining in-frame rearrangements with V and J assigned. Such tables are incomplete; in checked studies, under half of the missing clones stem from an unresolved V gene, and the remainder is unexplained. V, J and clone size are taken as reported in that table, and D and trimming were inferred from the DNA itself. A total of around 370,000 clones appear in this sample, approximately 85% of them only once. Less than 4% of the sample comes from the top ten.

The treatment or condition label of this sample denotes: about 20 received Ad26.COV2.S at low or high dose, single or two shots; 5 received placebo; per-sample allocation not given. For vaccine and placebo recipients, the sequenced repertoires came from samples collected on day 63 after the first injection. Between 29 July and 7 August 2020, Cohort 1b enrolled about 27 adults aged 18-55 years at one site in Boston, USA. Ad26.COV2.S consisted of a replication-incompetent adenovirus type 26 vector by which a prefusion-stabilized SARS-CoV-2 spike protein from the original Wuhan strain was expressed. Study-wide findings and limitations: After vaccination, substantial breadth of spike-specific CD8+ and CD4+ T cell responses was reported. Compared with placebo recipients, Ad26.COV2.S recipients showed higher spike-specific TCR breadth (P = 0.0014). The study lacked the statistical power to compare responses across vaccine doses or regimens. According to the authors, total T cell responses may have been underestimated by the TCR breadth and depth analyses. Comparable non-spike TCR breadth was observed between vaccine and placebo recipients, consistent with only spike being contained in the vaccine.

The sequence came from a person aged 18-65 years who received the Ad26.COV2.S COVID-19 vaccine or a placebo. Sequences were derived from peripheral blood, sampled in a trial of Ad26.COV2.S vaccine versus placebo.

The nucleotide sequence reads as follows: TGTGCCAGCTCCCCCCGCGGGGATACGCAGTATTTT. Its translation is CASSPRGDTQYF. The chain joins TRBV18 to TRBJ2-3, with TRBD2 tentatively as D gene (5 bases match). Its CDR3 holds 12 amino acids, cysteine through phenylalanine. The only DNA kept is the CDR3, 36 bases in frame from the first base. As encoded in the germline V gene, CDR1 is KGHSH while CDR2 is LQKENI. At the junction V is shortened by 6 bases and J by 6 bases, with 10 bases in between.